Listed here are 2 T cell receptor beta chains from one sample, sequenced in a study of T cell repertoires in cytomegalovirus infection. A single record per CDR3 protein comes from TCRdb applying MiXCR to the reads. Among a few hundred thousand distinct CDR3 sequences listed, under 45% were seen once. Antigens for these TCRs are unknown. Source: cultured PBMCs, taken from culture after CMV antigen stimulation. Source of these receptors: a human donor in good health (CMV status not recorded). Some clones in this sample may be carry-over from other donors' samples.

A remark on this clonotype: The junction differs from germline at one of its ends, possibly a read error. This chain links TRBV18 with TRBJ2-1; 9 positions agree with TRBD1. The CDR3 covers 14 residues. The germline V gene encodes CDR1 KGHSH and CDR2 LQKENI. CDR3 sequence: CASSPRTGVGEQCF. As DNA, the CDR3 is TGTGCCAGCTCACCGAGGACAGGGGTTGGTGAGCAGTGCTTC.

The sample holds one count of this clonotype. The chain uses TRBV3-1 and TRBJ2-3; D is undetermined. V lost 3 bases, J lost 2 bases, and 12 bases lay in between. Germline-derived CDR1 and CDR2 are LGHDT and YNNKEL (reference sequence). This CDR3 is 15 amino acids long. The CDR3 DNA reads as TGTGCCAGCAGCCACAACGACCCCACCACAGATACGCAGTATTTT. This translates into CASSHNDPTTDTQYF.